This TCR beta chain was sequenced in a study of T cells in Graves' hyperthyroidism and ophthalmopathy. There were TCR beta CDR3 regions amplified from RNA transcripts. HTBI primers were employed in a first-round RT-PCR of the TCR CDR3. TCRdb reprocessed the multiplex PCR reads via MiXCR and lists one record per CDR3 protein. Of about 640,000 distinct CDR3 sequences in the sample, roughly 20% were seen once. This receptor was identified in a young man with Graves' ophthalmopathy. The sequencing input was blood.

The CDR3 DNA follows: TGTGCCAGCAGTTACGGGGTTGGTGGCTACAATGAGCAGTTCTTC. Residues: CASSYGVGGYNEQFF. The V and J genes are TRBV6-5 and TRBJ2-1; D is uncertain. Germline V lookup: CDR1 MNHEY, CDR2 SVGAGI. Trimming removed 2 bases from V and 3 bases from J, with 11 bases in between. CDR3 length: 15 residues.